These T cell receptor beta chains were read from a single sample in a study of blood T cell repertoires in COVID-19. Generated by immunoSEQ multiplex PCR, the TCRdb table keeps only in-frame clones and is missing some. The table shows a few hundred thousand clones, with around 91% occurring only once. Sequencing input: peripheral blood. These receptors originate from a woman aged 40 to 50 with COVID-19, enrolled during active disease. CDR3s leave out the opening cysteine and the closing phenylalanine or tryptophan. Clone size is not always given. Where it is, it says once, few, many or a class for expanded clones.

abundance	v_gene	j_gene	CDR3aa
-	TRBV6-2/TRBV6-3	TRBJ1-5	ASTPGQGDSNQPQH
-	TRBV6-5	TRBJ2-7	ASSYANSYEQY
few	TRBV2	TRBJ1-1	ASSDTGGFGTEAF
-	TRBV7-9	TRBJ1-5	ASSLGGTNQPQH
-	TRBV27	TRBJ2-5	ASSPRDRPNRETQY
few	TRBV19	TRBJ2-1	ASSERRDSAGNEQF
-	TRBV9	TRBJ2-7	ASSARLAGEQY
-	TRBV5-1	TRBJ2-2	ASATGFTGELF
once	TRBV6-6	TRBJ1-1	ASSYPSTGNTEAF
-	TRBV28	TRBJ1-2	ASSSLPGQERYGYT
few	TRBV7-6	TRBJ2-1	ASSLQSGGAYNEQF
once	TRBV7-9	TRBJ2-3	ASSLGHSDTQY
-	TRBV5-8	TRBJ2-7	ASSLIRSPAYEQY
-	TRBV21-1	TRBJ1-1	ASTLGNTEAF
-	TRBV5-1	TRBJ1-1	ASSLALVGVTEAF
few	TRBV19	TRBJ2-1	ASSRLAGPDPNEQF
-	TRBV4-2	TRBJ2-3	ASSQETSGKGTDTQY
-	TRBV10-2	TRBJ2-1	ASSRPAGQVYNEQF
-	TRBV18	TRBJ2-2	ASSPATNTGELF
-	TRBV4-1	TRBJ1-5	ASSQGTVSQPQH
-	TRBV14	TRBJ1-1	ASSQDRGIRAF
-	TRBV4-3	TRBJ2-3	ASSQDTRGTDTQY
-	TRBV29-1	TRBJ1-4	SVEVLGTGDEKLF
-	TRBV27	TRBJ2-2	ASRLDRAGGGELF
-	TRBV7-8	TRBJ1-5	ASSPDRGFNQPQH
-	TRBV9	TRBJ1-5	ASSVEGDSNQPQH
-	TRBV6-2/TRBV6-3	TRBJ2-3	ASSYFRTDTQY
-	TRBV7-2	TRBJ1-1	ASSLVTGSTEAF
-	TRBV7-2	TRBJ2-2	ASSLLGTSGNTGELF
few	TRBV5-1	TRBJ1-3	ASSPTGGNTIY
-	TRBV27	TRBJ2-1	ASSLDPGLAPNEQF
-	TRBV7-2	TRBJ1-5	ASSPGGAYSNQPQH
few	TRBV7-2	TRBJ2-1	ASSRQGYNEQF
-	TRBV19	TRBJ2-7	ASSIGGGEQY
-	TRBV4-2	TRBJ2-7	ASSQGGGTSAFPAGQY
-	TRBV4-3	TRBJ2-2	ASSQDLAGGLTGELF
-	TRBV14	TRBJ1-2	ASSQTSSSGLANYGYT
-	TRBV5-6	TRBJ1-2	ASSLGMGQGSGGYT
-	TRBV2	TRBJ2-1	ASRGPGQEQF
once	TRBV20-1	TRBJ1-1	SASRTVNTEAF
-	TRBV7-2	TRBJ2-1	ASSSLWSGRANEQF
-	TRBV10-3	TRBJ2-7	AISTGTDLSEQY
-	TRBV7-9	TRBJ2-3	ASSLIRNDADTQY
few	TRBV6-5	TRBJ1-1	ASKRQPNTEAF
-	TRBV3-1/TRBV3-2	TRBJ2-2	ASSHTRFGGTGELF
-	TRBV6-5	TRBJ1-6	ASTLGQAPDSPLH
-	TRBV5-4	TRBJ2-5	ASSFRLAEETQY
-	TRBV27	TRBJ1-6	ATSGDSYNSPLH
few	TRBV9	TRBJ2-7	ASSVGQGAVYEQY
-	TRBV6-5	TRBJ1-2	ASSYSGPNYGYT
-	TRBV4-3	TRBJ1-3	ASSQGQTSGNTIY